Shown below are 20 T cell receptor beta chains from a single sample sequenced in a study of cytomegalovirus exposure and HLA in healthy donors. Use of 60 Vbeta and 13 Jbeta primers characterized the PCR. TCRdb's table, derived via immunoSEQ multiplex PCR, lists solely in-frame clones and lacks some. Of 65,000 to 80,000 clones listed, 79% are singletons. Sequenced material: PBMCs. The source of these receptors is a middle-aged woman in good health and CMV-seropositive.

The rearrangement uses TRBV2 and TRBJ2-5, with 7 bases aligning to TRBD2. The J call may be faulty, since TRBJ2-7 better matches the DNA end. The CDR3 contains 15 residues. Germline values: CDR1 SNHLY, CDR2 FYNNEI. DNA of the CDR3: TGTGCCAGCAGCGACCCTTCCGGGAGGTCCTACGAGCAGTACTTC. Translating gives CASSDPSGRSYEQYF.

The rearrangement joins TRBV19 to TRBJ2-5; no firm D call. Trimming left V 4 bases short and J 5 bases short, with 11 bases between. CDR3 length equals 13 residues. Per the germline V gene, CDR1 is LNHDA and CDR2 is SQIVND (reference sequence). Here the CDR3 reads CASSRAFGETQYF. CDR3 DNA: TGTGCCAGTAGTAGGGCGTTTGGGGAGACCCAGTACTTC.

The chain carries TRBV9 and TRBJ1-6; TRBD1 aligns across 7 bases. Germline V gene lookup returns CDR1 SGDLS and CDR2 YYNGEE. J gave up 5 bases and V 4 bases, and 12 bases lay outside the gene matches. This CDR3 is built from 17 residues. The CDR3 spells CASSPNTGTANNSPLHF. For the CDR3, the DNA is TGTGCCAGCAGCCCAAATACCGGGACAGCAAATAATTCACCCCTCCACTTT. Full variable domain (remainder filled in from reference TRBV9 and TRBJ1-6): DSGVTQTPKHLITATGQRVTLRCSPRSGDLSVYWYQQSLDQGLQFLIQYYNGEERAKGNILERFSAQQFPDLHSELNLSSLELGDSALYFCASSPNTGTANNSPLHFGNGTRLTVT.

The rearrangement uses TRBV6-1 and TRBJ2-5; 9 positions agree with TRBD1. The end of the DNA is better explained by TRBJ2-7, so the J call may be wrong. The CDR3 totals 13 residues. Germline loops: CDR1 MNHNS, CDR2 SASEGT. CDR3 protein: CASRGTGRHEQYF. The CDR3 nucleotides read TGTGCCAGCAGAGGGACAGGGCGCCACGAGCAGTACTTC.

The chain recombines TRBV5-1 with TRBJ2-1; TRBD1 matches 8 bases. Germline V CDR1 and CDR2: SGHRS, YFSETQ. The CDR3 is 15 residues long. V gave up 1 base and J gave up 7 bases; unmatched junction bases: 7. The CDR3 DNA is TGCGCCAGCAGCTTGCGACAGGGGAGTAGTAATGAGCAGTTCTTC. As protein: CASSLRQGSSNEQFF. The whole variable domain, remainder taken from reference TRBV5-1 and TRBJ2-1, is KAGVTQTPRYLIKTRGQQVTLSCSPISGHRSVSWYQQTPGQGLQFLFEYFSETQRNKGNFPGRFSGRQFSNSRSEMNVSTLELGDSALYLCASSLRQGSSNEQFFGPGTRLTVL.

This chain connects TRBV30 to TRBJ1-5; possible D gene TRBD1, 6 bases. This CDR3 is built from 16 residues. Trimming left V 5 bases short and J 6 bases short, with 23 bases between. Per germline, CDR1 GTSNPN and CDR2 SVGIG (reference sequence). Here the CDR3 reads CAWARGGGHGSQPQHF. The DNA of the CDR3 is TGTGCCTGGGCCCGGGGAGGGGGACATGGGAGTCAGCCCCAGCATTTT.

The chain employs TRBV15 and TRBJ2-2, with unresolved D. Germline V lookup: CDR1 LNHNV, CDR2 YYDKDF (reference sequence). The V and J ends lost 6 bases and 2 bases respectively, with 10 bases between them. CDR3 length: 14 residues. The CDR3, as DNA: TGTGCCACCAGTATTCAGACAAACACCGGGGAGCTGTTTTTT. Its protein product is CATSIQTNTGELFF. The entire variable domain, with the rest obtained from reference TRBV15 and TRBJ2-2, is as follows: DAMVIQNPRYQVTQFGKPVTLSCSQTLNHNVMYWYQQKSSQAPKLLFHYYDKDFNNEADTPDNFQSRRPNTSFCFLDIRSPGLGDTAMYLCATSIQTNTGELFFGEGSRLTVL.

This clone was observed a handful of times. The rearrangement uses TRBV6-5 and TRBJ1-2; D perhaps matches TRBD1 (6 bases). With 6 bases removed from V and 4 bases from J, the gap between germline ends came to 15 bases. The CDR3 has 14 residues. CDR1 and CDR2 (germline): MNHEY, SVGAGI. CDR3 bases: TGTGCCAGCAGCCCAGGGGATAGGGTCTATGGCTACACCTTC. This codes for CASSPGDRVYGYTF.

The V call is TRBV30, the J call TRBJ1-1; D possibly corresponds to TRBD1 (6 bases). Trimming removed 0 bases at V and 5 bases at J, with 16 bases between. The germline gives CDR1 GTSNPN, CDR2 SVGIG (reference sequence). The CDR3 has 15 residues. The CDR3 DNA is TGTGCCTGGAGTGTACTGACAGGAGTAAATACTGAAGCTTTCTTT. Amino acids: CAWSVLTGVNTEAFF.

The genes are TRBV18 and TRBJ2-5; 8 bases fit TRBD2. CDR1 and CDR2 from the germline V gene are KGHSH and LQKENI. This CDR3 spans 13 amino acids. V gave up 6 bases and J gave up 7 bases; unmatched junction bases: 7. CDR3 loop: CASSWAREGTQYF. The DNA for the CDR3 is TGTGCCAGCTCCTGGGCCCGGGAGGGGACCCAGTACTTC. Using reference TRBV18 and TRBJ2-5 for the parts outside the CDR3, the full variable domain is NAGVMQNPRHLVRRRGQEARLRCSPMKGHSHVYWYRQLPEEGLKFMVYLQKENIIDESGMPKERFSAEFPKEGPSILRIQQVVRGDSAAYFCASSWAREGTQYFGPGTRLLVL.

J is TRBJ1-2 and V is TRBV6-8, with 9 bases lining up with TRBD1. Germline assignment: CDR1 MNHGY and CDR2 SAAAGT. Trimming at V came to 3 bases and at J to 7 bases, leaving 18 bases not matched to a gene. This CDR3 is built from 18 residues. The CDR3 DNA follows: TGTGCCAGCAGTTATGGGGGACAGGGTAAAGGAGCGGGCGGTGGCTACACCTTC. This gives the protein CASSYGGQGKGAGGGYTF.

V is TRBV2 and J is TRBJ1-1; D call uncertain. Germline lookup yields CDR1 SNHLY and CDR2 FYNNEI. Deletions cut 0 bases from V and 8 bases from J, with 10 bases between. This CDR3 has 13 amino acids. CDR3 bases: TGTGCCAGCAGTGAAGCGAGTTCACCCGAAGCTTTCTTT. This translates into CASSEASSPEAFF.

The chain recombines TRBV7-7 with TRBJ2-5; TRBD1 matches at 10 bases. The CDR3 consists of 15 residues. The V segment lost 5 bases and the J segment 4 bases; nucleotides outside the gene matches: 7. CDR1 SSHAT and CDR2 FNYEAQ come from the germline V gene (reference sequence). The CDR3 loop reads CASSPGQGMGETQYF. The CDR3 bases are TGTGCCAGCAGCCCGGGACAGGGGATGGGAGAGACCCAGTACTTC. The whole variable domain, filled in from reference TRBV7-7 and TRBJ2-5, reads GAGVSQSPRYKVTKRGQDVTLRCDPISSHATLYWYQQALGQGPEFLTYFNYEAQPDKSGLPSDRFSAERPEGSISTLTIQRTEQRDSAMYRCASSPGQGMGETQYFGPGTRLLVL.

Details on this clone: A read error may account for a junction end that differs from germline. The V call is TRBV7-2, the J call TRBJ2-3, with D perhaps TRBD2 (5 bases). The CDR3 totals 11 residues. CDR1 and CDR2 from the germline V gene are SGHTA and FQGNSA. The chain's CDR3 is CSSTNREFQYF. As DNA, the CDR3 is TGTTCCAGCACCAACCGGGAATTTCAGTATTTT.

This rearrangement joins TRBV19 to TRBJ1-1, with D possibly being TRBD1 (6 bases). CDR3 length equals 15 residues. V lost 4 bases, J lost 1 base, and 13 bases lay in between. Germline V CDR1 and CDR2: LNHDA, SQIVND (reference sequence). CDR3 region: CASSNRVSGNTEAFF. The CDR3 region has the DNA TGTGCCAGTAGTAACAGGGTCTCTGGGAACACTGAAGCTTTCTTT.

The chain recombines TRBV29-1 with TRBJ1-1, with 10 bases aligning to TRBD1. CDR3 length: 13 amino acids. With 5 bases clipped from V and 5 bases from J, the junction kept 5 bases outside the gene matches. CDR1 SQVTM and CDR2 ANQGSEA come from the germline V gene. CDR3 DNA: TGCAGCGTTCGGAGACAGGGGGCTACTGAAGCTTTCTTT. It yields the protein CSVRRQGATEAFF.

The chain employs TRBV28 and TRBJ2-5; 7 nucleotides match TRBD2. This CDR3 is 17 amino acids long. The J segment lost 3 bases and the V segment lost 4 bases, leaving 14 bases of the junction unmatched. Germline values: CDR1 MDHEN, CDR2 SYDVKM. CDR3 nucleotide sequence: TGTGCCAGCAGTTCACCCCCTGGCGGGGGATATAAAGAGACCCAGTACTTC. This gives the protein CASSSPPGGGYKETQYF.

The gene calls are TRBV10-3 and TRBJ1-1; 7 nucleotides match TRBD1. Germline V gene sequence: CDR1 ENHRY, CDR2 SYGVKD. This CDR3 comprises 15 residues. V lost 5 bases and J lost 4; bases outside the gene matches: 10. CDR3 sequence: CAISPKQGNSTEAFF. The DNA for the CDR3 is TGTGCCATCAGTCCAAAACAGGGGAATAGCACTGAAGCTTTCTTT.

This chain uses TRBV5-4 with TRBJ2-7, with 7 bases that match TRBD1. The CDR3 extends over 14 amino acids. V shed 3 bases and J 9 bases; nucleotides not matched to a gene: 12. From germline, CDR1 is SGHNT and CDR2 YYREEE (reference sequence). The CDR3 nucleotides read TGTGCCAGCAGCTCCAGACAGGGCCCATCAGGGCAGTACTTC. This sequence encodes CASSSRQGPSGQYF.

V is TRBV19 and J is TRBJ1-1; 10 positions agree with TRBD1. The V gene's germline CDR1 is LNHDA and CDR2 SQIVND (reference sequence). This CDR3 spans 15 amino acids. The ends lost 5 bases at V and 4 bases at J; junction bases unmatched: 7. The CDR3 bases are TGTGCCAGTAGTCCCTGGACAGGGGGGATCACTGAAGCTTTCTTT. This translates into CASSPWTGGITEAFF.